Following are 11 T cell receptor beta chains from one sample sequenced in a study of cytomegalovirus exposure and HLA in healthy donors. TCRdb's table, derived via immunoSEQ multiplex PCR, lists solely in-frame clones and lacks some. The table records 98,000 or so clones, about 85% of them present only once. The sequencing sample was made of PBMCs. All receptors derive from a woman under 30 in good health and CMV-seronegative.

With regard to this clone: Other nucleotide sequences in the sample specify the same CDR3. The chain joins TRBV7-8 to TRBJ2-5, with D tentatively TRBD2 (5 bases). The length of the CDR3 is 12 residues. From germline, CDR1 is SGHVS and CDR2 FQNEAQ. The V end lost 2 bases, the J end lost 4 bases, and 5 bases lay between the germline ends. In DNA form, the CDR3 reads TGTGCCAGCAGCTTACGGGGAGAGACCCAGTACTTC. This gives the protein CASSLRGETQYF.

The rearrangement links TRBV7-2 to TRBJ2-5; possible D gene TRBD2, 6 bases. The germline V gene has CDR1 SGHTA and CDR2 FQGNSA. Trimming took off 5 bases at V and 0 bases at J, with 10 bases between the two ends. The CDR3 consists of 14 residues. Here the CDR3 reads CASSRGTHQETQYF. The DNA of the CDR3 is TGTGCCAGCAGCCGTGGGACTCACCAAGAGACCCAGTACTTC.

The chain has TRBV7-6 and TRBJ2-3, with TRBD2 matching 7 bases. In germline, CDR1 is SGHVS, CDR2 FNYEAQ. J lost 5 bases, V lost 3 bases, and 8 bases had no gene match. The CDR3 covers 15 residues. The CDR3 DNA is TGTGCCAGCAGCTTGTCGGGGGGTATTATAGATACGCAGTATTTT. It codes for CASSLSGGIIDTQYF. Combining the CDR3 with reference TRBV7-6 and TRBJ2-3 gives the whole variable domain GAGVSQSPRYKVTKRGQDVALRCDPISGHVSLYWYRQALGQGPEFLTYFNYEAQQDKSGLPNDRFSAERPEGSISTLTIQRTEQRDSAMYRCASSLSGGIIDTQYFGPGTRLTVL.

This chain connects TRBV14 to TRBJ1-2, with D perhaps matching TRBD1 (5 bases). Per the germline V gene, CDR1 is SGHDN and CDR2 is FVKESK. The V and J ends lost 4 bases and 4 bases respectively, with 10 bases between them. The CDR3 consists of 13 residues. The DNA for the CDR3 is TGTGCCAGCAGCCGGTCCGACAGCTATGGCTACACCTTC. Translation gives CASSRSDSYGYTF. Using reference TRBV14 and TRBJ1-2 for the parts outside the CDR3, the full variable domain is EAGVTQFPSHSVIEKGQTVTLRCDPISGHDNLYWYRRVMGKEIKFLLHFVKESKQDESGMPNNRFLAERTGGTYSTLKVQPAELEDSGVYFCASSRSDSYGYTFGSGTRLTVV.

The DNA for the CDR3 is TGTGCCAGCAGCCCACGGTCTTTCACAGATACGCAGTATTTT. Translating gives CASSPRSFTDTQYF. The gene calls are TRBV7-9 and TRBJ2-3; no definite D call. CDR3 length: 14 amino acids. Trimming stripped 5 bases from V and 2 bases from J, with 11 bases between. The germline V gene has CDR1 SEHNR and CDR2 FQNEAQ (reference sequence).

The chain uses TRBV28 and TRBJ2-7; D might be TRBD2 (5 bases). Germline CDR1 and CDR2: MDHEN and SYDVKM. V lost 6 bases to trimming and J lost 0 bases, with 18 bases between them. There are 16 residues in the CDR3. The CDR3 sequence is CASSRGLLDVSYEQYF. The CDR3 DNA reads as TGTGCCAGCAGCCGTGGCCTACTAGACGTCTCCTACGAGCAGTACTTC.

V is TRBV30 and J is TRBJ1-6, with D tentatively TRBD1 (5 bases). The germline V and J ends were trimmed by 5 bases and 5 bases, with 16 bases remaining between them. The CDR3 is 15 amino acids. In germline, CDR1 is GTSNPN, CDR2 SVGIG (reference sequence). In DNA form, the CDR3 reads TGTGCCTGGGAAGTCCTGGGGCCGAATAATTCACCCCTCCACTTT. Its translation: CAWEVLGPNNSPLHF.

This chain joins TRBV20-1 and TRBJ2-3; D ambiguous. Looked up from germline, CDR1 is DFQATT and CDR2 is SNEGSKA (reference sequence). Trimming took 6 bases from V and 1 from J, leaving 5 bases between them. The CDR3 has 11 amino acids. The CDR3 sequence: CSALGTDTQYF. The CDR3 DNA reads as TGCAGTGCCCTAGGCACAGATACGCAGTATTTT.

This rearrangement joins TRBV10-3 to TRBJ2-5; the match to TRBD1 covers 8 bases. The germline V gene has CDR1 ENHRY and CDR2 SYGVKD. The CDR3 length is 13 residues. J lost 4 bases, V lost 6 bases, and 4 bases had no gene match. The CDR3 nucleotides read TGTGCCATCAGCAAACAGGGGGGAGAGACCCAGTACTTC. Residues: CAISKQGGETQYF.

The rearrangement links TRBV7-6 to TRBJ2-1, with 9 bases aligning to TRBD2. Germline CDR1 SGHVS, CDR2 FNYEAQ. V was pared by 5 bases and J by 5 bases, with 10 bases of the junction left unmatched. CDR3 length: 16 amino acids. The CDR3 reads CASSQRRGGDDNEQFF. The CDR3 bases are TGTGCCAGCAGCCAAAGGCGCGGGGGGGACGACAATGAGCAGTTCTTC.

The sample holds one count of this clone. CDR3: CASSAGWDRVPGELFF. CDR3 in DNA: TGCGCCAGCAGCGCGGGTTGGGACAGGGTCCCCGGGGAGCTGTTTTTT. J is TRBJ2-2 and V is TRBV5-1; 9 nucleotides align to TRBD1. After removal of 4 bases from V and 6 bases from J, the junction contained 10 bases not matched to a gene. Looked up from germline, CDR1 is SGHRS and CDR2 is YFSETQ. This CDR3 comprises 16 residues.